The T cell receptor (beta chain) under discussion was sequenced for a study of CD8 T cells in Susac syndrome. In blood CD8+ and CD4+ T cells, TCR beta underwent sequencing. The controls were healthy donors who were matched for age and sex. An amount of RNA that ranged from roughly 0.5 to 1 ug was reverse transcribed with random hexamers. Coverage of TCR beta CDR3 amplification by immunoSEQ multiplex PCR extended to 54 Vbeta and 13 Jbeta. Using its own MiXCR run on the immunoSEQ multiplex PCR reads, TCRdb lists one record per CDR3 protein. Of roughly 47,000 distinct CDR3 sequences listed, 80% to 95% are singletons. This clonotype was observed once. CDR1 and CDR2 (germline): GTSNPN, SVGIG (reference sequence). The CDR3 extends over 14 amino acids. Trimming pared 2 bases from V and 1 base from J, leaving 9 bases between.

The chain is built from TRBV30 and TRBJ1-5; D remains unclear. The receptor's source is a human donor in good health. Specimen: CD8+ T cells from PBMCs. The CDR3: CAWSFGVSNQPQHF. The CDR3 nucleotides read TGTGCCTGGAGTTTCGGAGTAAGCAATCAGCCCCAGCATTTT.